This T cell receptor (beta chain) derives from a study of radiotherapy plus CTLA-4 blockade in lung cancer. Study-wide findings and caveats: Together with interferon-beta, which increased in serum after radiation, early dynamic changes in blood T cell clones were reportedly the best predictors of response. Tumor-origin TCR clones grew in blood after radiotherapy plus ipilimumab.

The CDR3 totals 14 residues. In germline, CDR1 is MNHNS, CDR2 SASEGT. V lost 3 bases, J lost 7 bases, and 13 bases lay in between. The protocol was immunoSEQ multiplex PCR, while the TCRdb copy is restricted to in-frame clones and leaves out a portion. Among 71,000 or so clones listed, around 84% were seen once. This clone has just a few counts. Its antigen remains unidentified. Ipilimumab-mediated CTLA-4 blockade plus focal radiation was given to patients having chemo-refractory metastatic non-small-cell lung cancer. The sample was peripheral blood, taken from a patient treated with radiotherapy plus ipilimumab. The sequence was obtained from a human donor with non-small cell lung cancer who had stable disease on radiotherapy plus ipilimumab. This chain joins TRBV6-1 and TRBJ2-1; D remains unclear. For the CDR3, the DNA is TGTGCCAGCAGTGAGACGGCTAGTCGGAATGAGCAGTTCTTC. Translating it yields CASSETASRNEQFF.